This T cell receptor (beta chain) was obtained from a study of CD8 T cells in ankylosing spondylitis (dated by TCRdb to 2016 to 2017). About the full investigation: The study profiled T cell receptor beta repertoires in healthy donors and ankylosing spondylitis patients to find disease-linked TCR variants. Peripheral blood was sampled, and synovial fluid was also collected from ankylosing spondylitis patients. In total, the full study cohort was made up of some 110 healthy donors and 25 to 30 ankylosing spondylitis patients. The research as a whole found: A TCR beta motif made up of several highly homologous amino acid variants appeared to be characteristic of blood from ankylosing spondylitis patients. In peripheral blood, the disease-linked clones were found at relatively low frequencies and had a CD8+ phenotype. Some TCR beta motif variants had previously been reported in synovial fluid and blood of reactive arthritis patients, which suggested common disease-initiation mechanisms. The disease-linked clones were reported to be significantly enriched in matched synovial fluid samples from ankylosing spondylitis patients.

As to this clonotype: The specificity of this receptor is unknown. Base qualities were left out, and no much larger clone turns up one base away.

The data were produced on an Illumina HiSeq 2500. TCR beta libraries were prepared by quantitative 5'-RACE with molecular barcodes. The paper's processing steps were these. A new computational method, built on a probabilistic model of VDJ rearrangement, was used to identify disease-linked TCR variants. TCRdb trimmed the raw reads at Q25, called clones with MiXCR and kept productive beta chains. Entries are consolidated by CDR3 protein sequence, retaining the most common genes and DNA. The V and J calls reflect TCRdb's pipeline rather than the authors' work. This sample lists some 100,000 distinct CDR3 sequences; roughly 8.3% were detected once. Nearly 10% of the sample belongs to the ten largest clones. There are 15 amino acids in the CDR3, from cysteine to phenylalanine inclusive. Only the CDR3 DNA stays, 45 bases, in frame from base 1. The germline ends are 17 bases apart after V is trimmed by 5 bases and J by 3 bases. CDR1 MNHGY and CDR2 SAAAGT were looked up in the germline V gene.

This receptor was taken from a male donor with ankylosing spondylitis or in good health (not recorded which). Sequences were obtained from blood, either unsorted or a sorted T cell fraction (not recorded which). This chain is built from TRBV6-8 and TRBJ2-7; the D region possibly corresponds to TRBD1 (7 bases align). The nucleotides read TGTGCCAGCAGTCGGGGGCTGGGACAGTTCTACGAGCAGTACTTC. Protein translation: CASSRGLGQFYEQYF.